These T cell receptor beta chains were read from a single sample in a study of technical replicates of blood from several donors. Only in-frame clones appear in the TCRdb table, and some are missing; sequencing was by immunoSEQ multiplex PCR. Seen here are under 90,000 clones, 85% to 95% observed once, and the top ten hold about 0.26%. The source material was T cells isolated from PBMCs. These TCRs come from a human donor in good health. The CDR3 runs from the conserved cysteine through the conserved F or W. The D gene is left open where the match is weak. The size field is filled for only some rows; it gives once, few, many or a size class.

j_call clone_size d_call v_call cdr3_nt cdr3_aa
TRBJ2-7 NA NA TRBV19 TGTGCCAGTAGTATAGAGCCGAGCTACGAGCAGTACTTC CASSIEPSYEQYF
TRBJ2-1 NA TRBD2 TRBV11-1 TGTGCCAGCAGCTTAGCTTCTAGCGGGAGGTGGAATGAGCAGTTCTTC CASSLASSGRWNEQFF
TRBJ2-7 NA NA TRBV6-1 TGTGCCAGCATGGGCATAGCCTACGAGCAGTACTTC CASMGIAYEQYF
TRBJ1-2 NA NA TRBV29-1 TGCAGCGTTGTTACAGATAGCTATGGCTACACCTTC CSVVTDSYGYTF
TRBJ2-1 once TRBD2 TRBV27 TGTGCCAGTAGGGAGGGGCTACACAGTTCCTCCTACAATGAGCAGTTCTTC CASREGLHSSSYNEQFF
TRBJ1-1 once TRBD1 TRBV5-6 TGTGCCAGCATAATCCTAGGGACAGGCACTGAAGCTTTCTTT CASIILGTGTEAFF
TRBJ2-3 NA TRBD1 TRBV28 TGTGCCAGCAGTCCCTGGGACAGAACTAACACAGATACGCAGTATTTT CASSPWDRTNTDTQYF
TRBJ2-7 NA NA TRBV7-2 TGTGCCAGCAGCAGTGACAGCCTAAGCTCCTACGAGCAGTACTTC CASSSDSLSSYEQYF
TRBJ1-5 once NA TRBV9 TGTGCCAGCAGCGTAGGTATTGAACGGCGGCAGCCCCAGCATTTT CASSVGIERRQPQHF
TRBJ1-1 few TRBD1 TRBV29-1 TGCAGCGTAGGACAGGGTGGGGGCACTGAAGCTTTCTTT CSVGQGGGTEAFF
TRBJ1-4 NA NA TRBV5-4 TGTGCCAGCAGCCCTGGGGCTCCCGCGGAGGAAAAACTGTTTTTT CASSPGAPAEEKLFF
TRBJ1-1 once NA TRBV27 TGTGCCAGCAGTTTTCTTGGAGGGACTGAAGCTTTCTTT CASSFLGGTEAFF
TRBJ1-5 NA NA TRBV28 TGTGCCAGCAGTTTATATACTCAAGACAATCAGCCCCAGCATTTT CASSLYTQDNQPQHF
TRBJ2-7 NA NA TRBV13 TGTGCCAGCAGCCTCCGGGGCCCAGGGGACCTCGAGCAGTACTTC CASSLRGPGDLEQYF
TRBJ2-5 NA TRBD1 TRBV6-6 TGTGCCAGCAGCCTTGCCCGCGGGGACAGGGACGAGACCCAGTACTTC CASSLARGDRDETQYF
TRBJ2-3 NA NA TRBV5-6 TGTGCCAGCAGCTCCCGGGGAGCAGATACGCAGTATTTT CASSSRGADTQYF
TRBJ1-1 NA NA TRBV27 TGTGCCAGTATAAGTGAGGGGACACCCAACACTGAAGCTTTCTTT CASISEGTPNTEAFF
TRBJ2-1 NA NA TRBV28 TGTGCCGGCAGTCCCGATCACAGGATACTAAGACTCTACAATGAGCAGTTCTTC CAGSPDHRILRLYNEQFF
TRBJ2-7 once NA TRBV7-9 TGTGCCAGCAGCCCGAGGACAGTCTACTCCTACGAGCAGTACTTC CASSPRTVYSYEQYF
TRBJ2-2 NA TRBD1 TRBV7-9 TGTGCCACACAGACAGGGGGTAACACCGGGGAGCTGTTTTTT CATQTGGNTGELFF
TRBJ2-7 NA TRBD1 TRBV2 TGTGCCAGCAACGTTCGGACAGGAGCCTACGAGCAGTACTTC CASNVRTGAYEQYF
TRBJ1-5 NA NA TRBV6-6 TGTGCCAGCAGTTACTGGAGGGATGCGAATCAGCCCCAGCATTTT CASSYWRDANQPQHF
TRBJ2-2 NA NA TRBV9 TGTGCCAGCAACGGATACAGGGGGGGCACCGGGGAGCTGTTTTTT CASNGYRGGTGELFF
TRBJ1-1 NA NA TRBV28 TGTGCCAGCAGCCCTATGGGGGGGTGGTCTGAAGCTTTCTTT CASSPMGGWSEAFF
TRBJ2-1 NA NA TRBV7-2 TGTGCCAGCAGCTTTCTTCCAGGAGGTTATGAGCAGTTCTTC CASSFLPGGYEQFF
TRBJ2-6 NA NA TRBV10-1 TGCGCCAGCAGCTCCTCTGGGGCCAACGTCCTGACTTTC CASSSSGANVLTF
TRBJ1-2 NA NA TRBV11-3 TGTGCCAGCAGCCCCAGGGGCTTCTATGGCTACACCTTC CASSPRGFYGYTF
TRBJ1-2 NA NA TRBV5-4 TGTGCCAGCAGCTTGAAAAGACTGGGGCTGGGCATCTATGGCTACACCTTC CASSLKRLGLGIYGYTF
TRBJ1-5 NA TRBD1 TRBV19 TGTGCCAGTAGTATAGACCCGGACAGGGGGATGAATCAGCCCCAGCATTTT CASSIDPDRGMNQPQHF
TRBJ2-7 NA NA TRBV7-8 TGTGCCAGCAGCTTAGATGAGAGCCGGAGGTCCTACGAGCAGTACTTC CASSLDESRRSYEQYF
TRBJ2-7 NA TRBD2 TRBV28 TGTGCCAGCAGTTTAAGCGGACTAGCGAGGTACGAGCAGTACTTC CASSLSGLARYEQYF
TRBJ1-1 NA NA TRBV27 TGTGCCAGCAGTTTATCCCCCTTGACAGGCCTGGTGTCCCCCTATCGTGGAATGAACACTGAAGCTTTCTTT CASSLSPLTGLVSPYRGMNTEAFF
TRBJ2-7 NA TRBD1 TRBV29-1 TGCAGCGTAAGGACAGGGATATCCTACGAGCAGTACTTC CSVRTGISYEQYF
TRBJ2-4 NA TRBD1 TRBV5-1 TGCGCCAGCAGCCCGTATGTTGGGACAGGGGGAGCGGGAAACATTCAGTACTTC CASSPYVGTGGAGNIQYF
TRBJ1-5 NA NA TRBV6-5 TGTGCCAGCAAGACAGGCAATCAGCCCCAGCATTTT CASKTGNQPQHF
TRBJ1-2 once NA TRBV30 TGTGCCTGGAGACCAAGGGACATCTATGGCTACACCTTC CAWRPRDIYGYTF
TRBJ2-1 NA NA TRBV18 TGTGCCAGCTCACCACCCTCTAGAAATGAGCAGTTCTTC CASSPPSRNEQFF